This paragraph reports one T cell receptor beta chain. Its specificity is unknown. This sample was included in a study of Ad26.COV2.S vaccination and SARS-CoV-2 variants. Study-wide context: In the COV1001 trial, the donor was in the Ad26.COV2.S arm.

Clones were sequenced by immunoSEQ multiplex PCR, and TCRdb holds only the in-frame ones, with some missing. The table records approximately 300,000 clones, around four fifths of them present only once. Whole-study findings and limits: Vaccine recipients surpassed placebo recipients in spike-specific TCR breadth.

This CDR3 region has 17 residues. V lost 2 bases to trimming and J lost 5 bases; unmatched junction nucleotides: 9. Per the germline V gene, CDR1 is LGHDT and CDR2 is YNNKEL (reference sequence). The treatment: some 20 received Ad26.COV2.S at low or high dose, single or two shots; 5 received placebo; per-sample allocation not given. Samples came from day 63 after the first vaccine or placebo injection. This person who donated was an adult of 18-55 years in Boston. The chain carries TRBV3-1 (or the pseudogene TRBV3-2) and TRBJ2-5; the match to TRBD2 covers 12 bases. The input for sequencing was peripheral blood, taken in a trial of Ad26.COV2.S vaccine versus placebo. The TCR originated in a person between 18 and 65 years old who received the Ad26.COV2.S COVID-19 vaccine or a placebo. The CDR3: CASSQISSGGATETQYF. CDR3 bases: TGTGCCAGCAGCCAAATATCTAGCGGGGGGGCCACGGAGACCCAGTACTTC.